Following are 5 T cell receptor beta chains from one sample sequenced in a study of T cell repertoires in cytomegalovirus infection. TCRdb recomputed calls from the reads with MiXCR, one row per CDR3 protein. This table holds 250,000 or so distinct CDR3 sequences, more than 9% found once. The sample taken for sequencing was PBMCs. The receptors come from a human donor in good health (CMV status not recorded). Some clones in this sample may be carry-over from other donors' samples.

This clonotype was seen ten or more times. The chain recombines TRBV12-5 with TRBJ2-5; 8 positions match TRBD2. Trimming took 5 bases from V and 1 from J; bases not matched to a gene: 3. The CDR3 contains 14 residues. Germline values: CDR1 LGHNT, CDR2 FRNRAP. CDR3 amino acids: CASGLGTSQETQYF. The CDR3 DNA reads TGTGCTAGTGGTCTAGGGACTAGCCAAGAGACCCAGTACTTC.

This clonotype occurred a few times. The J gene is TRBJ2-3, the V gene TRBV29-1; 9 nucleotides match TRBD2. This CDR3 comprises 16 residues. The junction had 11 bases not matched to a gene; V was cut back by 3 bases and J by 4 bases. Germline V gives CDR1 SQVTM, CDR2 ANQGSEA. The CDR3 protein is CSVEGGKAGGSDTQYF. The CDR3 DNA follows: TGCAGCGTTGAGGGGGGAAAGGCGGGAGGGTCAGATACGCAGTATTTT.

This clonotype has a count of ten or more. The chain joins TRBV6-2 or TRBV6-3 to TRBJ2-1; 9 bases are a match to TRBD2. Germline CDR1 is MNHEY and CDR2 is SVGEGT. The CDR3 has 17 amino acids. J gave up 5 bases and V 2 bases, and 10 bases lay outside the gene matches. The CDR3 DNA is TGTGCCAGCAGTTACATCCTAGGACTAGCGAGCAACAATGAGCAGTTCTTC. The encoded protein is CASSYILGLASNNEQFF.

This clonotype was recorded at least ten times. The V and J genes are TRBV29-1 and TRBJ1-4; D not certain. Trimming removed 5 bases at V and 2 bases at J, with 15 bases between. The CDR3 covers 15 residues. Germline CDR1 and CDR2: SQVTM and ANQGSEA. CDR3 bases: TGCAGCGTTCTGAGGGCGCCTGGGACTAATGAAAAACTGTTTTTT. Protein: CSVLRAPGTNEKLFF.

The chain joins TRBV5-5 to TRBJ2-3, with 8 bases lining up with TRBD2. This CDR3 region has 16 residues. The V gene end was trimmed by 0 bases and the J gene end by 2 bases; junction bases not matched to a gene: 5. Germline lookup yields CDR1 SGHKS and CDR2 YYEKEE (reference sequence). Here the CDR3 reads CASSLAGGVSTDTQYF. The CDR3 DNA follows: TGTGCCAGCAGCTTGGCGGGGGGGGTGTCCACAGATACGCAGTATTTT.